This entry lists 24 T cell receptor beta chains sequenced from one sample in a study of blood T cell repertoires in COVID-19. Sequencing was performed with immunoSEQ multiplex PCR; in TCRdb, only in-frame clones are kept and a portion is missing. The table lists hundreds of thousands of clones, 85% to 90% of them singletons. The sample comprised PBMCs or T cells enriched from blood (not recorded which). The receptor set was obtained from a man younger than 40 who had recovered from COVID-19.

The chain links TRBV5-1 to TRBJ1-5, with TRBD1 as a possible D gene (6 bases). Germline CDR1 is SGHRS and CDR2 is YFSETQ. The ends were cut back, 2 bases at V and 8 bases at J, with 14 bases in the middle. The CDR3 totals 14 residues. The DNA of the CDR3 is TGCGCCAGCAGCTTTGCTGGGGGCCGAGAGCCCCAGCATTTT. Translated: CASSFAGGREPQHF. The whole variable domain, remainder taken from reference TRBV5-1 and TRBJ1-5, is KAGVTQTPRYLIKTRGQQVTLSCSPISGHRSVSWYQQTPGQGLQFLFEYFSETQRNKGNFPGRFSGRQFSNSRSEMNVSTLELGDSALYLCASSFAGGREPQHFGDGTRLSIL.

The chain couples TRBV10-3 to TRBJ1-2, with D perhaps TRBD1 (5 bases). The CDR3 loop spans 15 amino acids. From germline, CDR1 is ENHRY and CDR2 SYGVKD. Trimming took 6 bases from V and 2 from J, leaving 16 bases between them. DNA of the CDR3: TGTGCCATCAGACAGACAGTAGGGTTAAACTATGGCTACACCTTC. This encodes CAIRQTVGLNYGYTF.

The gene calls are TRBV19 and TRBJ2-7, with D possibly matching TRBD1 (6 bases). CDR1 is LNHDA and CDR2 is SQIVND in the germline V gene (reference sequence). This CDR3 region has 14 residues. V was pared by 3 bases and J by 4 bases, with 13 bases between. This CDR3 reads CASSMQVRGYEQYF. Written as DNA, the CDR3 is TGTGCCAGTAGTATGCAGGTCAGGGGTTACGAGCAGTACTTC.

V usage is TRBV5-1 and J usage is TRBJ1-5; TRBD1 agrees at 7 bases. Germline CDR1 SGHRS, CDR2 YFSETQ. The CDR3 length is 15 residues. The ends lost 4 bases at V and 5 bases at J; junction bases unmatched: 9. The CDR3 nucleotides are TGCGCCAGCAGCCCGGGGGACAGCGGCCATCAGCCCCAGCATTTT. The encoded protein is CASSPGDSGHQPQHF.

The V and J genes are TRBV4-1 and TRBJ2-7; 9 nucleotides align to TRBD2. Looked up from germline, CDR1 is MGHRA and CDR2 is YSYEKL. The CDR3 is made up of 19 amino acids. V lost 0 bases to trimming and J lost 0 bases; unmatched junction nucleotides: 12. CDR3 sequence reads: CASSQDGTSLFMSSYEQYF. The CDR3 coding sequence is TGCGCCAGCAGCCAAGACGGGACTAGCTTATTTATGAGCTCCTACGAGCAGTACTTC.

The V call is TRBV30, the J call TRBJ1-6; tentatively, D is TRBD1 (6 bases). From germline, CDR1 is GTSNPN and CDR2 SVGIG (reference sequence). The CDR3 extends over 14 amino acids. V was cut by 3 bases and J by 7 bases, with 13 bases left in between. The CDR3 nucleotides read TGTGCCTGGAGCTTCGGACAGTTAAATTCACCCCTCCACTTT. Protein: CAWSFGQLNSPLHF.

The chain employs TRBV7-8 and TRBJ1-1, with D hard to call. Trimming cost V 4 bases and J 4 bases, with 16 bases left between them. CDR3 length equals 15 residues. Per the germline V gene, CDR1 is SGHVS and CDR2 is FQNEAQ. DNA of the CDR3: TGTGCCAGCAGCTACGAGCGAGCGGGTTCCACTGAAGCTTTCTTT. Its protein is CASSYERAGSTEAFF.

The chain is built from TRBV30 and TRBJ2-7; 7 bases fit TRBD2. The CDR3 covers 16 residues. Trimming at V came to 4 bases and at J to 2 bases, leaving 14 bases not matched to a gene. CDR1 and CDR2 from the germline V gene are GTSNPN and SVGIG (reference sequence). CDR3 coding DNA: TGTGCCTGGAACGGGGGGTCCGGGACTCAGCCCTACGAGCAGTACTTC. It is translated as CAWNGGSGTQPYEQYF.

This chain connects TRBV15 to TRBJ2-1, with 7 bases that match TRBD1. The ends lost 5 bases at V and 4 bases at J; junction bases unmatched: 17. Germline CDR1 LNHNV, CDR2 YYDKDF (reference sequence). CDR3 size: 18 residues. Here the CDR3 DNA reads TGTGCCACCAGCGGAATTACAGGGGTCGACACCTTTTACAATGAGCAGTTCTTC. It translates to CATSGITGVDTFYNEQFF.

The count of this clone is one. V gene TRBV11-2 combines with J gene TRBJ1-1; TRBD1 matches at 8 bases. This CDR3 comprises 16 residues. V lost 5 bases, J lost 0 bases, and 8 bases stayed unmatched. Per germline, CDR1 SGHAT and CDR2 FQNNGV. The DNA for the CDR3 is TGTGCCAGCAGCCGATGGACAGGGCCAATGAACACTGAAGCTTTCTTT. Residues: CASSRWTGPMNTEAFF.

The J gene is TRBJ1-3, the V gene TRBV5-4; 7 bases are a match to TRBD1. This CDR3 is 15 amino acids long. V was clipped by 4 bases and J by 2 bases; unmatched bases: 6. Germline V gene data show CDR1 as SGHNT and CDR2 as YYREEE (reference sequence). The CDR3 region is CASSPYDRAGNTIYF. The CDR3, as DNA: TGTGCCAGCAGCCCCTACGACAGGGCTGGAAACACCATATATTTT.

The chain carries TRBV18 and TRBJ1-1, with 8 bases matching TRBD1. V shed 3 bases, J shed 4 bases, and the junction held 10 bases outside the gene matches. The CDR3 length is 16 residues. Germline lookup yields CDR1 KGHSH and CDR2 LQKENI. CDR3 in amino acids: CASSPNRIGQGTEAFF. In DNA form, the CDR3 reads TGTGCCAGCTCACCCAATCGTATTGGACAGGGCACTGAAGCTTTCTTT.

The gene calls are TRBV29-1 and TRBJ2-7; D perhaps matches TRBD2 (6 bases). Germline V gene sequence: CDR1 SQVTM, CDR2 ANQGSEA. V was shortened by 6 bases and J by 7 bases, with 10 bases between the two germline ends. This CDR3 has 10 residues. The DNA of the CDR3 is TGCAGCGTCTCAGGGAGGGAGCAGTACTTC. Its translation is CSVSGREQYF.

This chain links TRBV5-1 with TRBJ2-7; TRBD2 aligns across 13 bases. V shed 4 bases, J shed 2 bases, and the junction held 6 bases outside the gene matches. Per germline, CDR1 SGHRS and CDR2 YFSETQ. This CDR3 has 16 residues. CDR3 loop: CASSVTLAGGTYEQYF. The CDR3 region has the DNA TGCGCCAGCAGCGTCACACTAGCGGGAGGGACCTACGAGCAGTACTTC.

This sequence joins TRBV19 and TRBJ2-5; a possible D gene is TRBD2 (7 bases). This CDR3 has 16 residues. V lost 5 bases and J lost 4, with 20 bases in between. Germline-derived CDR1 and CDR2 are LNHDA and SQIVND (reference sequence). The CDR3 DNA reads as TGTGCCAGTAGTCCCAAGGGGGGGCGCGGTGTAGAGACCCAGTACTTC. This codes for CASSPKGGRGVETQYF. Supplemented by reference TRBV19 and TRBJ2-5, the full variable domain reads DGGITQSPKYLFRKEGQNVTLSCEQNLNHDAMYWYRQDPGQGLRLIYYSQIVNDFQKGDIAEGYSVSREKKESFPLTVTSAQKNPTAFYLCASSPKGGRGVETQYFGPGTRLLVL.

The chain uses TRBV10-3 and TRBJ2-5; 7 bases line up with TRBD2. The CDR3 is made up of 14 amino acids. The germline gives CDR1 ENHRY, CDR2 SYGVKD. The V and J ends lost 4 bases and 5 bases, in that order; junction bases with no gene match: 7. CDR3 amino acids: CAISVSGNGETQYF. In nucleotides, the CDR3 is TGTGCCATCAGTGTAAGCGGGAACGGTGAGACCCAGTACTTC.

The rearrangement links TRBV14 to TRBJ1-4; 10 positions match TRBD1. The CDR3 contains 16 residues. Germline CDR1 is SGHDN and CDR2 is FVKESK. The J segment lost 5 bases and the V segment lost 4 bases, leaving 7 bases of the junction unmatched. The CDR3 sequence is CASSRMDRGRNEKLFF. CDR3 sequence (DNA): TGTGCCAGCAGCCGCATGGACAGGGGGAGAAATGAAAAACTGTTTTTT.

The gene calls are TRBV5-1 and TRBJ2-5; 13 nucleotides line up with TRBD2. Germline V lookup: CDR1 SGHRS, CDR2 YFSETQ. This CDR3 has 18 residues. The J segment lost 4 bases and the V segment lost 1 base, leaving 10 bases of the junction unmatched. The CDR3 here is CASSLRGLAGIRGETQYF. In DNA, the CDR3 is TGCGCCAGCAGCTTGCGGGGACTAGCGGGAATACGGGGAGAGACCCAGTACTTC.

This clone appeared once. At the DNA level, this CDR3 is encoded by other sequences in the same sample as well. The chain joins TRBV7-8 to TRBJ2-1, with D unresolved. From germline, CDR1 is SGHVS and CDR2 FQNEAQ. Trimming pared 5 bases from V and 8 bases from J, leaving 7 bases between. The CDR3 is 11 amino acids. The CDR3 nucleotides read TGTGCCAGCAGCCCGAACTATGAGCAGTTCTTC. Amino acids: CASSPNYEQFF.

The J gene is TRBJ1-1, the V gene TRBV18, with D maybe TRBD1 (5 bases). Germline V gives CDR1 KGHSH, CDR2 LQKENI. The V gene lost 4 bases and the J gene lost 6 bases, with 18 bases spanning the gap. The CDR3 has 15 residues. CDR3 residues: CASSLLWQGQAEAFF. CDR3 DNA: TGTGCCAGCTCACTCCTATGGCAGGGTCAGGCTGAAGCTTTCTTT. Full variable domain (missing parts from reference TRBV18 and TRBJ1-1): NAGVMQNPRHLVRRRGQEARLRCSPMKGHSHVYWYRQLPEEGLKFMVYLQKENIIDESGMPKERFSAEFPKEGPSILRIQQVVRGDSAAYFCASSLLWQGQAEAFFGQGTRLTVV.

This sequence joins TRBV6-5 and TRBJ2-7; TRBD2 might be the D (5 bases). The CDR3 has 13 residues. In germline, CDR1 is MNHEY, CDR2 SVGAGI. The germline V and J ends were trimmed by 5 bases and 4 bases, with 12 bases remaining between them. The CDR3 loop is CASSRTRVYEQYF. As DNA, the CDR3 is TGTGCCAGCAGTCGTACGAGGGTTTACGAGCAGTACTTC.

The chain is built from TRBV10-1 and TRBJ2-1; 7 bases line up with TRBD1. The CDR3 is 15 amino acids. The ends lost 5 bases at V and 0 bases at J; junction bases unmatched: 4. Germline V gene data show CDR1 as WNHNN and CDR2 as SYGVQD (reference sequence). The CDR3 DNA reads TGCGCCAGCAGTTCCTCAGGGGGCTCCTACAATGAGCAGTTCTTC. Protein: CASSSSGGSYNEQFF.

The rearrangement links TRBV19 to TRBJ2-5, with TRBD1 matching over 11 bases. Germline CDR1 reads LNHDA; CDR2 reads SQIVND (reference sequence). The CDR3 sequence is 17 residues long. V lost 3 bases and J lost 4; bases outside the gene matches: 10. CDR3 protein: CASSIPRTGGAGETQYF. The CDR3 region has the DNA TGTGCCAGTAGTATTCCCCGGACAGGGGGCGCGGGAGAGACCCAGTACTTC.

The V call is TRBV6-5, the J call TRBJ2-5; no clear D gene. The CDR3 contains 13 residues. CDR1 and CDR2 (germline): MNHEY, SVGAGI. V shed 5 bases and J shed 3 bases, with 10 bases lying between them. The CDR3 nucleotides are TGTGCCAGCAGTCTGCGTGAGGAAGAGACCCAGTACTTC. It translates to CASSLREEETQYF.